This passage covers 6 T cell receptor beta chains from one sample sequenced in a study of blood T cell repertoires in COVID-19. The data were produced by immunoSEQ multiplex PCR, yet TCRdb's version contains in-frame clones alone and is incomplete. The table has about 280,000 clones, 75% to 90% seen once; the top ten hold about 12%. Sequenced: peripheral blood. All receptors come from an older woman with COVID-19, enrolled during active disease.

The chain links TRBV19 to TRBJ2-7; D may be TRBD1 (6 bases). The germline V gene encodes CDR1 LNHDA and CDR2 SQIVND (reference sequence). V gave up 3 bases and J gave up 1 base, with 13 bases separating them. The CDR3 has 15 residues. The chain's CDR3 is CASSIGGVGSYEQYF. The CDR3 DNA reads TGTGCCAGTAGTATTGGGGGCGTCGGATCCTACGAGCAGTACTTC.

The chain combines TRBV30 with TRBJ1-5; TRBD1 is a possible D gene (6 bases). The V end lost 3 bases, the J end lost 7 bases, and 19 bases lay between the germline ends. Germline V gives CDR1 GTSNPN, CDR2 SVGIG (reference sequence). The CDR3 covers 15 residues. The CDR3 DNA follows: TGTGCCTGGAGCCCGGCGGGGGCGTTGGGACAGCCCCAGCATTTT. Translated: CAWSPAGALGQPQHF.

V gene TRBV7-9 combines with J gene TRBJ1-2; D is perhaps TRBD1 (5 bases). The CDR3 contains 17 residues. Per the germline V gene, CDR1 is SEHNR and CDR2 is FQNEAQ (reference sequence). V was trimmed by 5 bases and J by 3 bases, leaving 22 bases between them. In nucleotides, the CDR3 is TGTGCCAGCAGCCCAGGGCTAATGGGGCCCCAAGACTATGGCTACACCTTC. Protein product: CASSPGLMGPQDYGYTF. Using reference TRBV7-9 and TRBJ1-2 for the parts outside the CDR3, the full variable domain is DTGVSQNPRHKITKRGQNVTFRCDPISEHNRLYWYRQTLGQGPEFLTYFQNEAQLEKSRLLSDRFSAERPKGSFSTLEIQRTEQGDSAMYLCASSPGLMGPQDYGYTFGSGTRLTVV.

The chain combines TRBV7-8 with TRBJ2-2; D uncertain. Germline V gene sequence: CDR1 SGHVS, CDR2 FQNEAQ. Trimming stripped 5 bases from V and 6 bases from J, with 16 bases between. This CDR3 spans 15 amino acids. The CDR3 here is CASSPETPFSGELFF. The CDR3 DNA reads TGTGCCAGCAGCCCGGAGACCCCATTCTCCGGGGAGCTGTTTTTT.

The chain joins TRBV6-2 or TRBV6-3 to TRBJ2-7; 7 bases match TRBD2. The length of the CDR3 is 13 residues. With 6 bases clipped from V and 3 bases from J, the junction kept 5 bases outside the gene matches. Germline assignment: CDR1 MNHEY and CDR2 SVGEGT. This CDR3 is CASSTTSSYEQYF. As DNA, the CDR3 is TGTGCCAGCAGCACGACTAGCAGCTACGAGCAGTACTTC.

This clone was counted once. In nucleotides, the CDR3 is TGTGCCAGCAGCTTGAAGGGGTACGAGCAGTACTTC. This sequence encodes CASSLKGYEQYF. The rearrangement joins TRBV7-2 to TRBJ2-7; a possible D gene is TRBD1 (5 bases). The CDR3 covers 12 residues. V lost 3 bases and J lost 4, with 7 bases in between. Germline values: CDR1 SGHTA, CDR2 FQGNSA.